The present entry profiles one TCR beta chain with its context. Its antigen is not identified. The J segment lost 9 bases and the V segment lost 4 bases, leaving 9 bases of the junction unmatched. Germline-derived CDR1 and CDR2 are GTSNPN and SVGIG (reference sequence). This CDR3 contains 14 residues. This entry is derived from a study of cytomegalovirus exposure and HLA in healthy donors. Study-wide results and caveats: Reports indicated that the classifier achieved high specificity and sensitivity in diagnosing cytomegalovirus status. In a later analysis, at a false discovery rate of 0.05, approximately 15,000 TCR beta sequences matched HLA alleles.

PCR involved 60 Vbeta and 13 Jbeta primers. Sequenced by immunoSEQ multiplex PCR; TCRdb stores in-frame clones only, minus some. This table holds 95,000 to 150,000 clones, approximately 80% found once. The chain couples TRBV30 to TRBJ2-1; 10 nucleotides line up with TRBD2. This receptor was obtained from a young woman in good health and CMV-seronegative. The specimen sequenced was PBMCs. CDR3 amino acids: CAWTQAGGRGEQFF. The DNA of the CDR3 is TGTGCCTGGACACAAGCGGGAGGGCGAGGTGAGCAGTTCTTC. Full variable domain (remainder filled in from reference TRBV30 and TRBJ2-1): SQTIHQWPATLVQPVGSPLSLECTVEGTSNPNLYWYRQAAGRGLQLLFYSVGIGQISSEVPQNLSASRPQDRQFILSSKKLLLSDSGFYLCAWTQAGGRGEQFFGPGTRLTVL.